Here is one T cell receptor beta chain with its context. The CDR3 spans 15 residues. In germline, CDR1 is SGHNT, CDR2 YYREEE (reference sequence). Losses at the gene ends were 4 bases for V and 5 bases for J; bases not matched to a gene: 6. This entry is derived from a study of technical replicates of blood from several donors. This table comes from immunoSEQ multiplex PCR, and its TCRdb copy is limited to in-frame clones, with some not included. The data show some 99,000 clones, nearly 97% seen once. Sequenced material: T cells isolated from PBMCs. This TCR was sampled from a human donor in good health. The chain links TRBV5-4 to TRBJ2-5, with 12 positions matching TRBD2. This CDR3 reads CASSPSGGAVETQYF. The DNA of the CDR3 is TGTGCCAGCAGCCCTAGCGGGGGGGCTGTGGAGACCCAGTACTTC.